These 7 T cell receptor beta chains share one sample of origin, sequenced in a study of CXCR3-negative and CXCR3-positive naive CD8 T cells. Whole-study findings and limits: TRB CDR3s of CXCR3-positive naive cells were more hydrophobic than those of CXCR3-negative naive cells.

Their antigens remain unidentified. The study made its TRB cDNA libraries by 5' RACE, adding UMI labels. From its re-call of the 5' RACE reads, TCRdb lists each CDR3 protein once, without DNA. The table counts some 140,000 distinct CDR3 sequences; about 0.48% lies in the top ten. Sequencing input: naive CXCR3+ CD8+ T cells from blood. Subset described: CD45RO-CCR7+CD27+CD95- naive CD8+ T cells expressing CXCR3 (TNR3+). These TCRs come from a human donor in good health. Some clones in this sample may be carry-over from other donors' samples.

This chain joins TRBV7-3 and TRBJ2-1. The CDR3 sequence is 15 residues long. Germline V gives CDR1 SGHTA, CDR2 FQGTGA. The CDR3 protein is CASSAQGVSYNEQFF. Variable domain in full (rest from reference TRBV7-3 and TRBJ2-1): GAGVSQTPSNKVTEKGKYVELRCDPISGHTALYWYRQSLGQGPEFLIYFQGTGAADDSGLPNDRFFAVRPEGSVSTLKIQRTERGDSAVYLCASSAQGVSYNEQFFGPGTRLTVL.

This chain's CDR3 is CASSPYQGNYGYTF. The chain recombines TRBV6-5 with TRBJ1-2; TCRdb designates TRBD1, a call that cannot be tested without DNA. Germline CDR1 reads MNHEY; CDR2 reads SVGAGI. The CDR3 totals 14 residues.

This chain links TRBV5-1 with TRBJ2-7; TCRdb lists TRBD2, though no DNA is available to test this call. CDR1 is SGHRS and CDR2 is YFSETQ in the germline V gene. The CDR3 sequence is 14 residues long. CDR3 in amino acids: CASSFTGGDYEQYF.

The gene calls are TRBV20-1 and TRBJ2-1; TCRdb indicates TRBD2, and absent DNA this call remains unverified. The CDR3 is 16 residues long. Germline CDR1 DFQATT, CDR2 SNEGSKA (reference sequence). The CDR3: CSATLTSGVWYNEQFF.

The J gene is TRBJ2-1, the V gene TRBV12-3 or TRBV12-4. CDR3 size: 12 residues. This CDR3 is CASSLSVDEQFF.

The rearrangement links TRBV6-2 or TRBV6-3 to TRBJ1-5. From germline, CDR1 is MNHEY and CDR2 SVGEGT. The CDR3 loop spans 15 amino acids. The CDR3 protein is CASNLRGGVTQPQHF.

This chain connects TRBV20-1 to TRBJ2-7; TCRdb designates TRBD1, a call that cannot be tested without DNA. Per the germline V gene, CDR1 is DFQATT and CDR2 is SNEGSKA (reference sequence). There are 13 residues in the CDR3. This chain's CDR3 is CSARGDNAYEQYF.